This TCR beta chain was found in a study of shared clonotypes between healthy human individuals. At the level of the study: Three plates were used per donor for CD4 naive, three for CD4 memory, two for CD8 naive and one for CD8 memory.

Details on this clone: The antigen is unknown.

The CDR3 runs 15 residues. Germline CDR1 MDHEN, CDR2 SYDVKM. Trimming cost V 8 bases and J 0 bases, with 14 bases left between them. Study results and caveats: The sampled material consisted only of blood, and tissue repertoires are likely to differ. Sorted-subset sequencing was shown by rarefaction to be incomplete despite large depth.

As defined, naive CD8 cells were CD45RO-negative and positively selected for CCR7, with terminally differentiated effector memory CD45RA+ cells excluded. Libraries were prepared by immunoSEQ multiplex PCR; TCRdb keeps only in-frame clonotypes and omits some of them. This sample has around 650,000 clones, with roughly 96% found just once. The sequencing sample was made of naive CD8+ T cells sorted from blood. The V and J genes are TRBV28 and TRBJ1-3; no clear D. The source is a woman aged 30 to 39 in good health. The CDR3 is CASLSPSSSGNTIYF. CDR3 DNA: TGTGCCAGCCTGTCTCCGTCTAGCTCTGGAAACACCATATATTTT.